Listed below are T cell receptor beta chains from one sample, sequenced in a study of T cells in Graves' hyperthyroidism and ophthalmopathy. From the multiplex PCR reads, TCRdb called clonotypes with MiXCR, one entry per CDR3 protein. The sample shows 480,000 or so distinct CDR3 sequences, around 50% of them seen only once. Sequencing used peripheral blood or thyroid tissue (not recorded which). The origin of the receptors is an adult woman with Graves' disease, either hyperthyroidism or ophthalmopathy (not recorded which). The CDR3 runs from the conserved cysteine through the conserved F or W. The D gene is left open where the match is weak. Clone size is shown for a subset of rows, as once, few, many or a class of expanded clone.

j_call	d_call	clone_size	v_call	cdr3_aa	cdr3_nt
TRBJ2-7	TRBD2	NA	TRBV12-3/TRBV12-4	CASSLQAGAGYEQYF	TGTGCCAGCAGTTTACAAGCGGGAGCGGGCTACGAGCAGTACTTC
TRBJ1-1	NA	NA	TRBV10-3	CAIRRDPNTEAFF	TGTGCCATCAGGAGGGACCCCAACACTGAAGCTTTCTTT
TRBJ2-5	TRBD2	few	TRBV5-4	CASSPSGGEETQYF	TGTGCCAGCTCACCGTCGGGGGGGGAAGAGACCCAGTACTTC
TRBJ2-7	TRBD2	many	TRBV20-1	CSANRPSGSSYEQYF	TGCAGTGCCAACAGACCTAGCGGTAGCTCCTACGAGCAGTACTTC
TRBJ2-2	NA	NA	TRBV11-3	CASRSRDTGELFF	TGTGCCAGCAGGTCCAGGGACACCGGGGAGCTGTTTTTT
TRBJ2-6	TRBD1	many	TRBV7-9	CASSPGTGTSGANVLTF	TGTGCCAGCAGCCCGGGGACAGGGACCTCTGGGGCCAACGTCCTGACTTTC
TRBJ1-6	TRBD1	NA	TRBV10-3	CASSEQGESSPLHF	TGTGCCAGCAGTGAACAGGGGGAAAGTTCACCCCTCCACTTT
TRBJ2-5	TRBD2	many	TRBV20-1	CSAGAGTRGETQYF	TGCAGTGCTGGAGCCGGGACTAGGGGAGAGACCCAGTACTTC
TRBJ1-5	NA	few	TRBV30	CAWARKGNQPQHF	TGTGCCTGGGCTAGAAAAGGCAATCAGCCCCAGCATTTT
TRBJ2-7	NA	many	TRBV7-9	CASSSRSYEQYF	TGTGCCAGCAGCTCACGTTCCTACGAGCAGTACTTC
TRBJ2-2	TRBD2	many	TRBV9	CASSVAPAASGRLPGELFF	TGTGCCAGCAGCGTAGCACCCGCCGCTAGCGGGAGATTACCCGGGGAGCTGTTTTTT
TRBJ2-2	NA	NA	TRBV5-1	CASSFVSLTGELFF	TGCGCCAGCAGCTTCGTCTCTCTCACCGGGGAGCTGTTTTTT
TRBJ2-7	NA	NA	TRBV7-2	CASSPPATLREQYF	TGTGCCAGCAGCCCCCCGGCGACCCTACGCGAGCAGTACTTC
TRBJ1-1	NA	many	TRBV12-3/TRBV12-4	CASSRGHSNTEAFF	TGTGCCAGCAGTAGGGGACACTCCAACACTGAAGCTTTCTTT
TRBJ1-5	NA	NA	TRBV10-2	CASSTGLRSGQPQHF	TGCGCCAGCAGTACTGGCCTTAGGTCCGGGCAGCCCCAGCATTTT
TRBJ2-5	TRBD2	many	TRBV30	CAWSLSGLGQETQYF	TGTGCCTGGAGTCTGTCGGGACTAGGACAAGAGACCCAGTACTTC
TRBJ2-2	NA	few	TRBV28	CASSYDGRNTGELFF	TGTGCCAGCAGTTATGACGGAAGGAACACCGGGGAGCTGTTTTTT
TRBJ2-5	NA	NA	TRBV7-9	CASSFLEETQYF	TGTGCCAGCAGCTTTTTAGAAGAGACCCAGTACTTC
TRBJ2-7	NA	NA	TRBV14	CASSHRSGRRYEQYF	TGTGCCAGCAGCCACCGTAGCGGAAGAAGGTACGAGCAGTACTTC
TRBJ1-6	NA	NA	TRBV21-1	CASSTNQQVKDNSPLHF	TGTGCCAGCAGCACCAACCAACAGGTTAAGGATAATTCACCCCTCCACTTT
TRBJ2-2	TRBD2	many	TRBV5-1	CASSLSSGMNTGELFF	TGCGCCAGCAGCTTATCAAGCGGGATGAACACCGGGGAGCTGTTTTTT
TRBJ1-1	NA	many	TRBV15	CATSRVQGFTEAFF	TGTGCCACCAGCAGAGTTCAGGGTTTCACTGAAGCTTTCTTT
TRBJ1-4	TRBD1	many	TRBV12-3/TRBV12-4	CASSPYRGGSEKLFF	TGTGCCAGCAGCCCGTACAGGGGAGGGAGTGAAAAACTGTTTTTT
TRBJ1-6	TRBD1	NA	TRBV7-9	CASSFLGQVSYNSPLHF	TGTGCCAGCAGCTTCCTGGGACAGGTCTCTTATAATTCACCCCTCCACTTT
TRBJ2-6	TRBD1	NA	TRBV7-6	CASSLEGQGAGTGVGVNVLTF	TGTGCCAGCAGCTTAGAGGGACAGGGGGCCGGGACAGGAGTTGGGGTCAACGTCCTGACTTTC
TRBJ2-7	TRBD1	NA	TRBV29-1	CSVEGRDRDYEQYF	TGCAGCGTTGAAGGGCGGGACAGGGACTACGAGCAGTACTTC
TRBJ1-1	NA	NA	TRBV20-1	CSARDRGRGNTEAFF	TGCAGTGCTAGAGATCGGGGACGGGGGAACACTGAAGCTTTCTTT
TRBJ2-7	NA	NA	TRBV29-1	CSVENSGRNSYEQYF	TGCAGCGTTGAAAACTCGGGACGGAACTCCTACGAGCAGTACTTC
TRBJ2-7	NA	few	TRBV12-3/TRBV12-4	CASTTGISYEQYF	TGTGCCAGCACCACAGGGATCTCCTACGAGCAGTACTTC
TRBJ2-5	NA	NA	TRBV2	CASRRGVNGETQYF	TGTGCCAGCAGACGCGGGGTAAACGGGGAGACCCAGTACTTC
TRBJ1-2	NA	few	TRBV7-2	CASSATSGYGYTF	TGTGCCAGCAGCGCAACCTCAGGATATGGCTACACCTTC
TRBJ2-2	TRBD2	NA	TRBV2	CASTSGRSTGELFF	TGTGCCAGCACTAGCGGGAGAAGCACCGGGGAGCTGTTTTTT
TRBJ2-5	TRBD2	NA	TRBV7-2	CASSPIRTSGEETQYF	TGTGCCAGCAGCCCCATCCGGACTAGCGGGGAAGAGACCCAGTACTTC
TRBJ1-2	NA	many	TRBV20-1	CSARDPRDPEGYGYTF	TGCAGTGCTAGAGATCCCCGGGACCCCGAGGGTTATGGCTACACCTTC
TRBJ2-1	NA	few	TRBV2	CASTARDPSYNEQFF	TGTGCCAGCACGGCCCGGGACCCATCCTACAATGAGCAGTTCTTC
TRBJ2-2	NA	NA	TRBV13	CASSAGPSGTGELFF	TGTGCCAGCAGTGCAGGGCCTTCGGGCACCGGGGAGCTGTTTTTT
TRBJ1-5	NA	NA	TRBV12-3/TRBV12-4	CASLRLGSNQPQHF	TGTGCCAGCCTACGATTAGGGAGCAATCAGCCCCAGCATTTT
TRBJ2-2	NA	few	TRBV5-4	CASSLRGGGRTGELFF	TGTGCCAGCAGCTTGAGGGGAGGAGGGCGAACCGGGGAGCTGTTTTTT
TRBJ2-5	NA	many	TRBV10-2	CASSERGRETQYF	TGCGCCAGCAGTGAGAGGGGGAGGGAGACCCAGTACTTC
TRBJ1-1	NA	NA	TRBV11-2	CASSFTAKNTEAFF	TGTGCCAGCAGCTTCACGGCTAAGAACACTGAAGCTTTCTTT
TRBJ2-7	NA	once	TRBV19	CASGGGDSYEQYF	TGTGCCAGTGGAGGAGGAGACTCCTACGAGCAGTACTTC
TRBJ2-7	NA	few	TRBV15	CATSARDGPYEQYF	TGTGCCACCAGCGCCCGGGACGGACCCTACGAGCAGTACTTC
TRBJ1-2	NA	few	TRBV5-6	CASSSSGTNYGYTF	TGTGCCAGCAGCTCATCCGGGACCAACTATGGCTACACCTTC
TRBJ1-2	TRBD1	once	TRBV10-3	CAISAGQANYGYTF	TGTGCCATCAGCGCCGGACAGGCTAACTATGGCTACACCTTC
TRBJ2-5	NA	NA	TRBV7-3	CASSHRGGGGETQYF	TGTGCCAGCAGCCATAGAGGGGGAGGGGGAGAGACCCAGTACTTC
TRBJ1-2	NA	NA	TRBV5-1	CASSLGGGAYGYTF	TGCGCCAGCAGCTTGGGTGGGGGCGCCTATGGCTACACCTTC
TRBJ2-3	NA	NA	TRBV14	CASSPNRVSRPFTDTQYF	TGTGCCAGCAGCCCCAACCGGGTCTCTCGGCCGTTCACAGATACGCAGTATTTT
TRBJ2-2	TRBD1	NA	TRBV10-3	CAISEWGQGATGELFF	TGTGCCATCAGTGAGTGGGGACAGGGGGCCACCGGGGAGCTGTTTTTT
TRBJ1-3	NA	NA	TRBV20-1	CSARIPGLGNTIYF	TGCAGTGCTAGAATACCGGGGCTTGGAAACACCATATATTTT
TRBJ2-5	TRBD2	NA	TRBV7-9	CASSLSAGLAGAYQETQYF	TGTGCCAGCAGCTTAAGCGCGGGACTAGCGGGAGCGTACCAAGAGACCCAGTACTTC
TRBJ2-7	TRBD2	few	TRBV7-9	CASSPKGSSGRWREQYF	TGTGCCAGCAGCCCAAAGGGCTCTAGCGGCCGGTGGAGGGAGCAGTACTTC
TRBJ1-2	NA	NA	TRBV11-2	CASSLRQGGCYTF	TGTGCCAGCAGCTTACGGCAGGGCGGTTGCTACACCTTC
TRBJ2-2	NA	NA	TRBV28	CASSLVAWGRNTGELFF	TGTGCCAGCAGCTTGGTAGCTTGGGGTCGGAACACCGGGGAGCTGTTTTTT
TRBJ1-5	NA	NA	TRBV6-5	CASSEDPGTAEPQHF	TGTGCCAGCAGTGAGGATCCCGGGACGGCGGAGCCCCAGCATTTT
TRBJ1-1	NA	many	TRBV5-1	CASSFVGGSGRKSNTEAFF	TGCGCCAGCAGCTTCGTGGGGGGCTCGGGGCGTAAATCGAACACTGAAGCTTTCTTT
TRBJ1-2	NA	NA	TRBV20-1	CSAKRAGDYGYTF	TGCAGTGCCAAGCGGGCGGGGGACTATGGCTACACCTTC
TRBJ2-6	TRBD2	many	TRBV9	CASSVGLAGNSGANVLTF	TGTGCCAGCAGCGTAGGGCTAGCGGGTAACTCTGGGGCCAACGTCCTGACTTTC
TRBJ1-4	NA	many	TRBV20-1	CSASSPGSEKLFF	TGCAGTGCTAGCTCCCCGGGCAGCGAAAAACTGTTTTTT